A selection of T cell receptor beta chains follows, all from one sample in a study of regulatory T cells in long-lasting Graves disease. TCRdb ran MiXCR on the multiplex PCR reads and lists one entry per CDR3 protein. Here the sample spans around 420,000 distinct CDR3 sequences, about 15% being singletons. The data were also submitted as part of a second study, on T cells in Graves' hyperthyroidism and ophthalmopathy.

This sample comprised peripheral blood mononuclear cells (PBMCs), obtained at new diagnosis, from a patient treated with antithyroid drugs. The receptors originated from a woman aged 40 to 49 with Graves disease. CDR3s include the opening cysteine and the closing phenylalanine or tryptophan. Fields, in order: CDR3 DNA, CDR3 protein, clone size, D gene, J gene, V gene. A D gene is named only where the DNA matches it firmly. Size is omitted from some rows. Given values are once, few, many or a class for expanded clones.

cdr3_nt: TGCAGCGTTGTGGGTAGCGGGAGTATTGGGATCTACAATGAGCAGTTCTTC
cdr3_aa: CSVVGSGSIGIYNEQFF
clone_size: many
d_call: TRBD2
j_call: TRBJ2-1
v_call: TRBV29-1

cdr3_nt: TGTGCCAGCAGTCCCAGAACGCTCCCCCGTGGACTAGCGGGACTCAATGAGCAGTTCTTC
cdr3_aa: CASSPRTLPRGLAGLNEQFF
clone_size: many
d_call: TRBD2
j_call: TRBJ2-1
v_call: TRBV27

cdr3_nt: TGTGCCAGCAGTTTCGGGTTTATACAGCCCCAGCATTTT
cdr3_aa: CASSFGFIQPQHF
clone_size: many
d_call: NA
j_call: TRBJ1-5
v_call: TRBV12-3/TRBV12-4

cdr3_nt: TGTGCCAGCAGCGTTCTGGGTGGGAATGAGCAGTTCTTC
cdr3_aa: CASSVLGGNEQFF
clone_size: few
d_call: NA
j_call: TRBJ2-1
v_call: TRBV9

cdr3_nt: TGTGCCAGCACCTTACCATCGGGGAGGGTAGCGGGAGGTCTGGGTGAGCAGTTCTTC
cdr3_aa: CASTLPSGRVAGGLGEQFF
clone_size: many
d_call: TRBD2
j_call: TRBJ2-1
v_call: TRBV12-3/TRBV12-4

cdr3_nt: TGTGCCAGCAGCAGTTCGCCCGGAAACACCGGGGAGCTGTTTTTT
cdr3_aa: CASSSSPGNTGELFF
clone_size: NA
d_call: NA
j_call: TRBJ2-2
v_call: TRBV12-3/TRBV12-4

cdr3_nt: TGTGCCAGCTCACCGCGACTAGCGGGCACCGGGGAGCTGTTTTTT
cdr3_aa: CASSPRLAGTGELFF
clone_size: few
d_call: TRBD2
j_call: TRBJ2-2
v_call: TRBV18

cdr3_nt: TGTGCCAGCAAGGTGGAGACCGGGGAGCTGTTTTTT
cdr3_aa: CASKVETGELFF
clone_size: many
d_call: NA
j_call: TRBJ2-2
v_call: TRBV2

cdr3_nt: TGTGCCAGCAGCTTAGACCACCAGAACCAGTACTTC
cdr3_aa: CASSLDHQNQYF
clone_size: NA
d_call: NA
j_call: TRBJ2-5
v_call: TRBV7-6

cdr3_nt: TGTGCCAGCAGCCAAGGGAGACTAGCTAATTTACAAGAGACCCAGTACTTC
cdr3_aa: CASSQGRLANLQETQYF
clone_size: few
d_call: TRBD2
j_call: TRBJ2-5
v_call: TRBV3-1

cdr3_nt: TGTGCCATCAGTATACAGGTGGGTCAGCCCCAGCATTTT
cdr3_aa: CAISIQVGQPQHF
clone_size: NA
d_call: NA
j_call: TRBJ1-5
v_call: TRBV10-3

cdr3_nt: TGTGCCAGCTCACCACTAAAGGGCTTGGATACGCAGTATTTT
cdr3_aa: CASSPLKGLDTQYF
clone_size: many
d_call: NA
j_call: TRBJ2-3
v_call: TRBV18

cdr3_nt: TGTGCCAGCAATTTAAGAACGAACACTGAAGCTTTCTTT
cdr3_aa: CASNLRTNTEAFF
clone_size: many
d_call: NA
j_call: TRBJ1-1
v_call: TRBV28

cdr3_nt: TGCAGCGTTAAGGGACAGCCTACGACTAACTATGGCTACACCTTC
cdr3_aa: CSVKGQPTTNYGYTF
clone_size: many
d_call: TRBD1
j_call: TRBJ1-2
v_call: TRBV29-1

cdr3_nt: TGTGCCAGCAGCTACTCTAGCGGCTCCTACAATGAGCAGTTCTTC
cdr3_aa: CASSYSSGSYNEQFF
clone_size: many
d_call: TRBD2
j_call: TRBJ2-1
v_call: TRBV11-3

cdr3_nt: TGCGCCAGCAGCCAAGACCGGGGTTCGGGTTACGAGCAGTACTTC
cdr3_aa: CASSQDRGSGYEQYF
clone_size: NA
d_call: NA
j_call: TRBJ2-7
v_call: TRBV4-1

cdr3_nt: TGTGCCAGCAGTGCCGAGGTCTGGGGGACCCAGTACTTC
cdr3_aa: CASSAEVWGTQYF
clone_size: many
d_call: NA
j_call: TRBJ2-5
v_call: TRBV28

cdr3_nt: TGTGCCAGCAGTCCGTTTAGCGGGAAGAACACCGGGGAGCTGTTTTTT
cdr3_aa: CASSPFSGKNTGELFF
clone_size: NA
d_call: TRBD2
j_call: TRBJ2-2
v_call: TRBV12-3/TRBV12-4

cdr3_nt: TGTGCCAGCAGTTGGGACCGCCAAGAGACCCAGTACTTC
cdr3_aa: CASSWDRQETQYF
clone_size: many
d_call: NA
j_call: TRBJ2-5
v_call: TRBV2

cdr3_nt: TGTGCCAGCAGCTTGGCAGGGGTTGCGTATGGCTACACCTTC
cdr3_aa: CASSLAGVAYGYTF
clone_size: NA
d_call: NA
j_call: TRBJ1-2
v_call: TRBV11-3

cdr3_nt: TGTGCCAGCAGCAGTCTAGCGGGAGGGTTCTACGAGCAGTACTTC
cdr3_aa: CASSSLAGGFYEQYF
clone_size: many
d_call: TRBD2
j_call: TRBJ2-7
v_call: TRBV28

cdr3_nt: TGCAGTGCTAGGACCCTAGCGGGAGACGGCGAGCAGTACTTC
cdr3_aa: CSARTLAGDGEQYF
clone_size: few
d_call: TRBD2
j_call: TRBJ2-7
v_call: TRBV20-1

cdr3_nt: TGCAGTGCTAGAGGCGGGAATAGCGGGGAAAAGTACAATGAGCAGTTCTTC
cdr3_aa: CSARGGNSGEKYNEQFF
clone_size: many
d_call: TRBD2
j_call: TRBJ2-1
v_call: TRBV20-1

cdr3_nt: TGCGCCAGCAGCTCGGCACCGGGGGAAGAGACCCAGTACTTC
cdr3_aa: CASSSAPGEETQYF
clone_size: NA
d_call: NA
j_call: TRBJ2-5
v_call: TRBV5-1

cdr3_nt: TGTGCCAGCGGCCGGAGCGAAGAGACCCAGTACTTC
cdr3_aa: CASGRSEETQYF
clone_size: few
d_call: NA
j_call: TRBJ2-5
v_call: TRBV6-1

cdr3_nt: TGTGCCAGCTCACCACCGGGGGGGGACAATGAGCAGTTCTTC
cdr3_aa: CASSPPGGDNEQFF
clone_size: many
d_call: TRBD2
j_call: TRBJ2-1
v_call: TRBV18

cdr3_nt: TGTGCCAGCAGCTTATTTGTCGGCAGCGGTGAGGGCGAGCAGTACTTC
cdr3_aa: CASSLFVGSGEGEQYF
clone_size: many
d_call: NA
j_call: TRBJ2-7
v_call: TRBV11-3

cdr3_nt: TGTGCCTGGACTCCATTCGACACGGCCTTAGATACGCAGTATTTT
cdr3_aa: CAWTPFDTALDTQYF
clone_size: many
d_call: NA
j_call: TRBJ2-3
v_call: TRBV30

cdr3_nt: TGTGCCAGCAGTTTACAGGGGGGCTCCTACGAGCAGTACTTC
cdr3_aa: CASSLQGGSYEQYF
clone_size: many
d_call: NA
j_call: TRBJ2-7
v_call: TRBV28

cdr3_nt: TGCGCCAGCAGCCAAGATTTCGGTCCCAGGCGGCCCTACAATGAGCAGTTCTTC
cdr3_aa: CASSQDFGPRRPYNEQFF
clone_size: NA
d_call: NA
j_call: TRBJ2-1
v_call: TRBV4-1

cdr3_nt: TGTGCCAGCAGCTCACGGACAGGGCGGAACTATGGCTACACCTTC
cdr3_aa: CASSSRTGRNYGYTF
clone_size: many
d_call: TRBD1
j_call: TRBJ1-2
v_call: TRBV11-2

cdr3_nt: TGTGCCAGCAGTACCAAAACAGGGAGAAATGAAAAACTGTTTTTT
cdr3_aa: CASSTKTGRNEKLFF
clone_size: many
d_call: NA
j_call: TRBJ1-4
v_call: TRBV2

cdr3_nt: TGTGCCAGCAGTGACCGACAGGGATTCACAGATACGCAGTATTTT
cdr3_aa: CASSDRQGFTDTQYF
clone_size: many
d_call: TRBD1
j_call: TRBJ2-3
v_call: TRBV2

cdr3_nt: TGTGCCACCAGTGACCCCGACACTGTGCAGTACTTC
cdr3_aa: CATSDPDTVQYF
clone_size: few
d_call: NA
j_call: TRBJ2-7
v_call: TRBV24-1

cdr3_nt: TGTGCCATCAGTGTAGCGGGAGGGCCTGAGAATGAGCAGTTCTTC
cdr3_aa: CAISVAGGPENEQFF
clone_size: few
d_call: TRBD2
j_call: TRBJ2-1
v_call: TRBV10-3

cdr3_nt: TGTGCCAGTCGGGACCCCAGCAACAATGAGCAGTTCTTC
cdr3_aa: CASRDPSNNEQFF
clone_size: few
d_call: NA
j_call: TRBJ2-1
v_call: TRBV6-1

cdr3_nt: TGTGCCAGCAGCGGAGTGGGGGTTCAGTTCTACGAGCAGTACTTC
cdr3_aa: CASSGVGVQFYEQYF
clone_size: NA
d_call: NA
j_call: TRBJ2-7
v_call: TRBV5-5

cdr3_nt: TGCGCCAGCAGCCAAGAAGGGGGCTCCTACGAGCAGTACTTC
cdr3_aa: CASSQEGGSYEQYF
clone_size: few
d_call: NA
j_call: TRBJ2-7
v_call: TRBV4-3

cdr3_nt: TGTGCCACCAGCAGAGGGGACAGGGGGCCCTACGAGCAGTACTTC
cdr3_aa: CATSRGDRGPYEQYF
clone_size: few
d_call: TRBD1
j_call: TRBJ2-7
v_call: TRBV15

cdr3_nt: TGTGCCAGCAGTCCCCGGGACAGGAACACTGAAGCTTTCTTT
cdr3_aa: CASSPRDRNTEAFF
clone_size: many
d_call: TRBD1
j_call: TRBJ1-1
v_call: TRBV28

cdr3_nt: TGTGCCAGCAGCACCACCTTCGGACAGGGGACCAACACTGAAGCTTTCTTT
cdr3_aa: CASSTTFGQGTNTEAFF
clone_size: few
d_call: TRBD1
j_call: TRBJ1-1
v_call: TRBV7-9

cdr3_nt: TGTGCCAGCAGTTGGTCCACCGGGGAGCTGTTTTTT
cdr3_aa: CASSWSTGELFF
clone_size: many
d_call: NA
j_call: TRBJ2-2
v_call: TRBV28

cdr3_nt: TGTGCCAGCAGTTCAAGGACTGGACCGTCTGGCGAGCAGTACTTC
cdr3_aa: CASSSRTGPSGEQYF
clone_size: many
d_call: NA
j_call: TRBJ2-7
v_call: TRBV7-8

cdr3_nt: TGTGCCAGCAGCCTATTCTCGGGGCCCCAGCATTTT
cdr3_aa: CASSLFSGPQHF
clone_size: NA
d_call: NA
j_call: TRBJ1-5
v_call: TRBV3-1

cdr3_nt: TGCGCCAGCAGTGACCCCGGGACTAGCGGCAATGAGCAGTTCTTC
cdr3_aa: CASSDPGTSGNEQFF
clone_size: NA
d_call: TRBD2
j_call: TRBJ2-1
v_call: TRBV10-1

cdr3_nt: TGCAGTGCTAGAGATGGGGCACGGGAGGGCAACGAGCAGTACTTC
cdr3_aa: CSARDGAREGNEQYF
clone_size: many
d_call: TRBD2
j_call: TRBJ2-7
v_call: TRBV20-1

cdr3_nt: TGCAGTGCTAGAGCCGCACTGGGGCAGCCCCAGCATTTT
cdr3_aa: CSARAALGQPQHF
clone_size: NA
d_call: NA
j_call: TRBJ1-5
v_call: TRBV20-1

cdr3_nt: TGTGCCAGCAGTTACGTCTCGACTAGCGGGAACGAGCAGTACTTC
cdr3_aa: CASSYVSTSGNEQYF
clone_size: NA
d_call: TRBD2
j_call: TRBJ2-7
v_call: TRBV6-5

cdr3_nt: TGTGCCAGCAGTTACGTAGTCGATCTAGCGGTAGCCAAAAACATTCAGTACTTC
cdr3_aa: CASSYVVDLAVAKNIQYF
clone_size: NA
d_call: TRBD2
j_call: TRBJ2-4
v_call: TRBV6-5

cdr3_nt: TGCAGTGCTAGAGATCAACGCATCCAAGAGACCCAGTACTTC
cdr3_aa: CSARDQRIQETQYF
clone_size: NA
d_call: NA
j_call: TRBJ2-5
v_call: TRBV20-1

cdr3_nt: TGTGCCAGCTCACCGGTCTATTCTAGTGCCTACAATGAGCAGTTCTTC
cdr3_aa: CASSPVYSSAYNEQFF
clone_size: few
d_call: NA
j_call: TRBJ2-1
v_call: TRBV18

cdr3_nt: TGCAGTGCTGGTCTAGCGGGAAGGGATGAGCAGTTCTTC
cdr3_aa: CSAGLAGRDEQFF
clone_size: few
d_call: TRBD2
j_call: TRBJ2-1
v_call: TRBV20-1

cdr3_nt: TGCGCCAGCAGCCAAGATACAGCATCCAATCAGCCCCAGCATTTT
cdr3_aa: CASSQDTASNQPQHF
clone_size: NA
d_call: NA
j_call: TRBJ1-5
v_call: TRBV4-3

cdr3_nt: TGTGCCAGCAGCGGGGGCTCGGGGGGACCCAATCAGCCCCAGCATTTT
cdr3_aa: CASSGGSGGPNQPQHF
clone_size: many
d_call: NA
j_call: TRBJ1-5
v_call: TRBV9

cdr3_nt: TGCAGTGCTAGAATGGGCCCGGGAACAGATACGCAGTATTTT
cdr3_aa: CSARMGPGTDTQYF
clone_size: few
d_call: NA
j_call: TRBJ2-3
v_call: TRBV20-1

cdr3_nt: TGTGCCAGCAGAGGGGTTGGCGAGCAGTACTTC
cdr3_aa: CASRGVGEQYF
clone_size: many
d_call: NA
j_call: TRBJ2-7
v_call: TRBV2